The 21 T cell receptor beta chains given below trace back to one sample, sequenced in a study of T cell changes during pregnancy in multiple sclerosis. The table came from immunoSEQ multiplex PCR; TCRdb's copy has only in-frame clones and leaves some out. The sample carries about 93,000 clones, approximately 92% recorded once. The sample in question was peripheral blood, obtained after pregnancy. The source is a female donor with multiple sclerosis, enrolled in a pregnancy study.

CDR3 amino acids: CASSRASENTGELFF. For the CDR3, the DNA is TGTGCCAGCAGTCGGGCTAGCGAGAACACCGGGGAGCTGTTTTTT. This chain links TRBV6-5 with TRBJ2-2; D is perhaps TRBD2 (6 bases). Trimming cost V 5 bases and J 1 base, with 11 bases left between them. The CDR3 length is 15 residues. CDR1 is MNHEY and CDR2 is SVGAGI in the germline V gene.

The V call is TRBV5-4, the J call TRBJ1-2; D is unclear. V shed 0 bases and J shed 8 bases, with 11 bases lying between them. The CDR3 is 13 amino acids. Per germline, CDR1 SGHNT and CDR2 YYREEE (reference sequence). The CDR3 coding sequence is TGTGCCAGCAGCTTGGCCTGGGCAGAGGGCTACACCTTC. This encodes CASSLAWAEGYTF.

This sequence joins TRBV29-1 and TRBJ2-3, with TRBD1 matching over 9 bases. This CDR3 has 13 residues. Germline CDR1 and CDR2: SQVTM and ANQGSEA. V was clipped by 3 bases and J by 4 bases; unmatched bases: 2. CDR3 sequence reads: CSVERTGADTQYF. Here the CDR3 DNA reads TGCAGCGTTGAGCGGACAGGGGCAGATACGCAGTATTTT.

The V gene is TRBV7-9, the J gene TRBJ1-1; D is perhaps TRBD1 (5 bases). The germline V gene encodes CDR1 SEHNR and CDR2 FQNEAQ (reference sequence). The CDR3 has 14 amino acids. V lost 6 bases, J lost 3 bases, and 14 bases lay in between. The CDR3 is CASSPDSQDTEAFF. In DNA, the CDR3 is TGTGCCAGCAGTCCTGACTCACAGGACACTGAAGCTTTCTTT.

The chain uses TRBV7-2 and TRBJ2-1; D possibly corresponds to TRBD2 (5 bases). V lost 5 bases and J lost 0, with 14 bases in between. The CDR3 runs 16 residues. CDR1 is SGHTA, CDR2 FQGNSA, per germline. The CDR3 protein is CASSPGLSSSYNEQFF. In DNA, the CDR3 is TGTGCCAGCAGCCCAGGACTCTCAAGCTCCTACAATGAGCAGTTCTTC.

The rearrangement links TRBV30 to TRBJ2-5, with D possibly TRBD2 on 7 matching bases. The germline V gene has CDR1 GTSNPN and CDR2 SVGIG (reference sequence). This CDR3 region has 13 residues. Trimming removed 4 bases at V and 3 bases at J, with 12 bases between. In nucleotides, the CDR3 is TGTGCCTGGAAGGCGGGGGCCAAAGAGACCCAGTACTTC. It translates to CAWKAGAKETQYF.

This chain joins TRBV7-8 and TRBJ2-5; D uncertain. From germline, CDR1 is SGHVS and CDR2 FQNEAQ. CDR3 length: 16 amino acids. V lost 1 base and J lost 1, with 13 bases in between. CDR3 in DNA: TGTGCCAGCAGCTTAGAAAGTCGCCCTAGCCAAGAGACCCAGTACTTC. Translation gives CASSLESRPSQETQYF.

The chain combines TRBV9 with TRBJ2-1; a weak D match, TRBD1 (6 bases). Per germline, CDR1 SGDLS and CDR2 YYNGEE. The length of the CDR3 is 14 residues. Trimming stripped 3 bases from V and 3 bases from J, with 10 bases between. Here the CDR3 reads CASSAWTDYNEQFF. The CDR3 DNA reads as TGTGCCAGCAGCGCGTGGACAGACTACAATGAGCAGTTCTTC.

The chain is built from TRBV19 and TRBJ1-5, with 9 nucleotides matching TRBD1. Trimming removed 10 bases from V and 6 bases from J; junction bases left unmatched: 10. This CDR3 is 14 amino acids long. The germline V gene has CDR1 LNHDA and CDR2 SQIVND (reference sequence). Here the CDR3 reads CATSGTGSIQPQHF. CDR3 DNA: TGTGCCACCTCCGGGACAGGGTCCATTCAGCCCCAGCATTTT.

The chain joins TRBV6-1 to TRBJ2-3, with D possibly being TRBD2 (5 bases). CDR3 length: 13 amino acids. The germline CDR1 and CDR2 sequences are MNHNS and SASEGT. V was pared by 7 bases and J by 4 bases, with 12 bases between. The CDR3: CASKLDWADTQYF. As DNA, the CDR3 is TGTGCCAGCAAGCTGGACTGGGCAGATACGCAGTATTTT.

V and J are TRBV7-2 and TRBJ2-1; the D gene is possibly TRBD1 (6 bases). The V gene lost 5 bases and the J gene lost 3 bases, with 17 bases spanning the gap. The CDR3 consists of 16 residues. Germline V gene data show CDR1 as SGHTA and CDR2 as FQGNSA. The CDR3 region has the DNA TGTGCCAGCAGCGGGGCAGGGGCGGGCATCTACAATGAGCAGTTCTTC. Its translation: CASSGAGAGIYNEQFF.

The chain uses TRBV11-3 and TRBJ2-7; 9 bases agree with TRBD1. Germline CDR1 is SGHNT and CDR2 is YENEEA. The J segment lost 6 bases and the V segment lost 5 bases, leaving 2 bases of the junction unmatched. The CDR3 contains 12 residues. CDR3 region: CASSVTGGEQYF. The CDR3, as DNA: TGTGCCAGCAGCGTGACAGGGGGCGAGCAGTACTTC.

The chain has TRBV5-1 and TRBJ1-2, with TRBD1 matching 12 bases. V lost 4 bases, J lost 2 bases, and 9 bases stayed unmatched. Looked up from germline, CDR1 is SGHRS and CDR2 is YFSETQ. The CDR3 is made up of 17 amino acids. The CDR3, as DNA: TGCGCCAGCAGCCTAACCGGGACAGGGGGCGCAAACTATGGCTACACCTTC. The encoded protein is CASSLTGTGGANYGYTF.

The V and J genes are TRBV7-2 and TRBJ2-1, with a possible D match to TRBD2 (6 bases). The CDR3 is 15 residues long. Between the trimmed V and J ends, which lost 5 bases and 2 bases, there was a span of 13 bases. The germline gives CDR1 SGHTA, CDR2 FQGNSA. The DNA for the CDR3 is TGTGCCAGCAGCCCCATGCGGGAAACCTACAATGAGCAGTTCTTC. This sequence encodes CASSPMRETYNEQFF.

This chain uses TRBV7-9 with TRBJ2-7, with 9 bases that match TRBD1. This CDR3 comprises 14 residues. V shed 3 bases, J shed 6 bases, and the junction held 6 bases outside the gene matches. Germline V CDR1 and CDR2: SEHNR, FQNEAQ (reference sequence). This CDR3 reads CASSLVQGAGEQYF. Written as DNA, the CDR3 is TGTGCCAGCAGCTTGGTACAGGGGGCCGGCGAGCAGTACTTC.

The rearrangement uses TRBV2 and TRBJ2-7, with 8 positions matching TRBD2. V shed 11 bases, J shed 3 bases, and the junction held 27 bases outside the gene matches. This CDR3 comprises 19 residues. CDR1 is SNHLY, CDR2 FYNNEI, per germline. This CDR3 is CARRPPVGSGEGRFYEQYF. CDR3 nucleotide sequence: TGTGCCCGACGACCTCCGGTGGGTAGCGGGGAGGGCCGCTTCTACGAGCAGTACTTC.

The gene calls are TRBV30 and TRBJ1-6; TRBD1 matches at 9 bases. The CDR3 is made up of 15 amino acids. Losses at the gene ends were 0 bases for V and 7 bases for J; bases not matched to a gene: 4. CDR1 and CDR2 from the germline V gene are GTSNPN and SVGIG (reference sequence). In DNA form, the CDR3 reads TGTGCCTGGAGTGTAATGGGGACAGGGAATTCACCCCTCCACTTT. This sequence encodes CAWSVMGTGNSPLHF. Combining the CDR3 with reference TRBV30 and TRBJ1-6 gives the whole variable domain SQTIHQWPATLVQPVGSPLSLECTVEGTSNPNLYWYRQAAGRGLQLLFYSVGIGQISSEVPQNLSASRPQDRQFILSSKKLLLSDSGFYLCAWSVMGTGNSPLHFGNGTRLTVT.

The chain carries TRBV7-9 and TRBJ2-1; D gene ambiguous. Germline lookup yields CDR1 SEHNR and CDR2 FQNEAQ (reference sequence). Between the trimmed V and J ends, which lost 6 bases and 9 bases, there was a span of 9 bases. The CDR3 runs to 11 residues. The DNA for the CDR3 is TGTGCCAGCAGAATTACCGGTGAGCAGTTCTTC. Translating it yields CASRITGEQFF.

The chain couples TRBV5-1 to TRBJ1-1; D possibly corresponds to TRBD1 (5 bases). The CDR3 extends over 15 amino acids. The germline V gene encodes CDR1 SGHRS and CDR2 YFSETQ. V was shortened by 0 bases and J by 4 bases, with 13 bases between the two germline ends. The CDR3 DNA sequence: TGCGCCAGCAGCTTGGGGTCAGGCGGGGGCACTGAAGCTTTCTTT. Its translation is CASSLGSGGGTEAFF.

The chain recombines TRBV7-2 with TRBJ1-1; D possibly corresponds to TRBD1 (5 bases). The CDR3 totals 13 residues. Germline CDR1 and CDR2: SGHTA and FQGNSA. V lost 5 bases and J lost 3, with 10 bases in between. This chain's CDR3 is CASSPQGDTEAFF. CDR3 DNA sequence: TGTGCCAGCAGCCCCCAAGGGGACACTGAAGCTTTCTTT.

In this sample, this clone turned up once. The gene calls are TRBV29-1 and TRBJ1-2; D perhaps matches TRBD1 (5 bases). Germline V gives CDR1 SQVTM, CDR2 ANQGSEA. The CDR3 has 14 amino acids. V gave up 5 bases and J gave up 2 bases, with 15 bases separating them. The CDR3 DNA sequence: TGCAGCGTTTCGACAGAGAAACTGAACTATGGCTACACCTTC. Protein sequence: CSVSTEKLNYGYTF.